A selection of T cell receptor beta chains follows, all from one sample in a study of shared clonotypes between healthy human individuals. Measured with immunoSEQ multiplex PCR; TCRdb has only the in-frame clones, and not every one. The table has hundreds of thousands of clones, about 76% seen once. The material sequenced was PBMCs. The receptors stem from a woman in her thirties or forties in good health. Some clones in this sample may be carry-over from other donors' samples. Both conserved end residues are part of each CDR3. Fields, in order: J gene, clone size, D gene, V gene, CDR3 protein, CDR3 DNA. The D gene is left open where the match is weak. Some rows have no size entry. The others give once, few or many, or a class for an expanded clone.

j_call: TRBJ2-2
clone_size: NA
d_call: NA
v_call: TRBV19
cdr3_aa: CASSAMWGRHGELFF
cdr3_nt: TGTGCCAGTAGTGCAATGTGGGGGCGTCACGGGGAGCTGTTTTTT

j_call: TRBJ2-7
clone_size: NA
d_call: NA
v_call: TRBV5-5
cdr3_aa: CASSLGPASTYEQYF
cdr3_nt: TGTGCCAGCAGCTTGGGTCCAGCGTCGACCTACGAGCAGTACTTC

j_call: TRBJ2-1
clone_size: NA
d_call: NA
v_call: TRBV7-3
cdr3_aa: CASSSTVVSEQFF
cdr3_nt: TGTGCCAGCAGCTCAACTGTAGTGAGTGAGCAGTTCTTC

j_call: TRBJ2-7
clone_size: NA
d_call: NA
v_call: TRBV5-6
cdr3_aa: CASSGILLHEQYF
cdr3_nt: TGTGCCAGCTCAGGGATTCTCCTCCACGAGCAGTACTTC

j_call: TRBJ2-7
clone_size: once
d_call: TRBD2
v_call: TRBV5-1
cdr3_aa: CASSSLAGGPYEQCF
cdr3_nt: TGCGCCAGCAGCTCATTAGCGGGAGGGCCCTACGAGCAGTGCTTC

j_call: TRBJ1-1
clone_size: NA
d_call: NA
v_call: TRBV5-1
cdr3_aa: CASRHVNTEAFF
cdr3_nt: TGCGCCAGCAGACATGTTAACACTGAAGCTTTCTTT

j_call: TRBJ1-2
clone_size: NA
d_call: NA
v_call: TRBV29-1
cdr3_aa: CSVRMTGLYGYTF
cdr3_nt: TGCAGCGTGAGGATGACAGGATTATACGGCTACACCTTC

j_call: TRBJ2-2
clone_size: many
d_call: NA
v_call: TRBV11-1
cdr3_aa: CASSFGGFVGELFF
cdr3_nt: TGTGCCAGCAGCTTTGGAGGTTTCGTCGGGGAGCTGTTTTTT

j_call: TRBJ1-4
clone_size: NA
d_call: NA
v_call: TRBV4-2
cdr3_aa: CASSQEIGQGGEKLFF
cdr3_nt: TGTGCCAGCAGCCAAGAAATAGGGCAGGGAGGTGAAAAACTGTTTTTT

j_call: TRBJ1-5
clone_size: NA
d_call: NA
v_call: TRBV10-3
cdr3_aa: CAISAEGDQPQHF
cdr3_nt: TGTGCCATCAGTGCGGAGGGGGATCAGCCCCAGCATTTT

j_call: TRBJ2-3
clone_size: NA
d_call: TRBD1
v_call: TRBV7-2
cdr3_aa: CASSWGQGKQYF
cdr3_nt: TGTGCCAGCAGCTGGGGACAGGGAAAGCAGTATTTT

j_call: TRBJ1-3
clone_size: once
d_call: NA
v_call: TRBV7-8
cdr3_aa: CASKRNSGNTIYF
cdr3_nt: TGTGCCAGCAAAAGGAACTCTGGAAACACCATATATTTT

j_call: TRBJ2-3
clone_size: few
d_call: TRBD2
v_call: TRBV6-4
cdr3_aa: CASSDIAGAIDTQYF
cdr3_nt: TGTGCCAGCAGTGACATTGCGGGAGCGATAGATACGCAGTATTTT

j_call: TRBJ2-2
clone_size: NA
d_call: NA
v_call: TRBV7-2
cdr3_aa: CASSHRGGWSGELFF
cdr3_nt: TGTGCCAGCAGCCACAGAGGGGGTTGGAGCGGGGAGCTGTTTTTT

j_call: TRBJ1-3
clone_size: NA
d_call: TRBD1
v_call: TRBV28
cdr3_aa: CASSLDRGTGNTIYF
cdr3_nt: TGTGCCAGCAGTTTAGACAGGGGAACTGGAAACACCATATATTTT

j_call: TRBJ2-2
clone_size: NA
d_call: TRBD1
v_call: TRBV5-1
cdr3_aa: CASSLSPRDRGTGELFF
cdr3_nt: TGCGCCAGCAGCCTATCCCCCCGGGACAGGGGAACCGGGGAGCTGTTTTTT

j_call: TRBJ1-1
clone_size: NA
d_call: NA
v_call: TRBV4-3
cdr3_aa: CASSQGSTEAFF
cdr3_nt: TGCGCCAGCAGCCAAGGAAGCACTGAAGCTTTCTTT

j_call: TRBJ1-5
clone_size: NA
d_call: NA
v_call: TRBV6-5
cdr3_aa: CASSYYGYTRDQPQHF
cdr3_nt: TGTGCCAGCAGTTACTATGGCTACACCAGGGATCAGCCCCAGCATTTT

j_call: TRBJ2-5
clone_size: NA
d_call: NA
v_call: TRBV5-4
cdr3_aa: CASSAKRAEETQYF
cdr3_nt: TGTGCCAGCAGCGCCAAGAGGGCTGAAGAGACCCAGTACTTC

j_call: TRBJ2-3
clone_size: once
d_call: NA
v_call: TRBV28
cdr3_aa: CASSLDWGRLDTQYF
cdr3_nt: TGTGCCAGCAGTTTAGACTGGGGGCGCTTGGATACGCAGTATTTT

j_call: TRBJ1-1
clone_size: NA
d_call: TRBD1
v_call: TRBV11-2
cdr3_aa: CASSSGQLNTEAFF
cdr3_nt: TGTGCCAGCAGCTCGGGACAGTTGAACACTGAAGCTTTCTTT

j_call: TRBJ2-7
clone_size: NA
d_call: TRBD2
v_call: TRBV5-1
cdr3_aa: CASSLAGLEYYEQYF
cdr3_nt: TGCGCCAGCAGCTTGGCGGGACTAGAATACTACGAGCAGTACTTC

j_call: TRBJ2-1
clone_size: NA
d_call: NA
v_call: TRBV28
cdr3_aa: CASSPLRDEQFF
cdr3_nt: TGTGCCAGCAGCCCCCTTAGGGATGAGCAGTTCTTC

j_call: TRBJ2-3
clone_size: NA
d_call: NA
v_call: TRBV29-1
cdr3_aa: CSAEIASTDTRYF
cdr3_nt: TGCAGCGCCGAGATTGCTAGCACAGATACGCGGTATTTT

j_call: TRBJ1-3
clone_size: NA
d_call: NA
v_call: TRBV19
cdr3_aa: CASLRAAGNTIYF
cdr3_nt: TGTGCCAGTCTCAGGGCAGCTGGAAACACCATATATTTT

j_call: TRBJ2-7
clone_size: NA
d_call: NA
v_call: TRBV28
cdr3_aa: CASSLWAQTYEQYF
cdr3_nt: TGTGCCAGCAGTTTATGGGCCCAAACCTACGAGCAGTACTTC

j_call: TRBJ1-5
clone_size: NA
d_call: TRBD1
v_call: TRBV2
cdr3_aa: CASSATGGDQPQHF
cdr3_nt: TGTGCCAGCAGTGCCACAGGGGGCGATCAGCCCCAGCATTTT

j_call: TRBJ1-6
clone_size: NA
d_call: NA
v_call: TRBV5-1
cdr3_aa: CASSSANSPLHF
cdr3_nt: TGCGCCAGCAGCTCCGCGAATTCACCCCTCCACTTT

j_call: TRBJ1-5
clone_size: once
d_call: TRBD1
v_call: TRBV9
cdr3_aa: CASSPRGDRDEPQHF
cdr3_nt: TGTGCCAGCAGCCCGAGGGGAGACAGGGATGAGCCCCAGCATTTT